Listed below are T cell receptor beta chains from one sample, sequenced in a study of cytomegalovirus exposure and HLA in healthy donors. This table comes from immunoSEQ multiplex PCR, and its TCRdb copy is limited to in-frame clones, with some not included. The table records 150,000 to 200,000 clones, approximately 80% of them present only once. The sequencing sample was made of PBMCs. The receptors stem from a woman in her 40s in good health and CMV-seronegative. CDR3s include the opening cysteine and the closing phenylalanine or tryptophan. Fields, in order: J gene, D gene, clone size, V gene, CDR3 DNA, CDR3 protein. A D gene is named only where the DNA matches it firmly. Expanded clones get a size class; other rows say once, few or many, or leave the size out.

TRBJ1-2	TRBD1	-	TRBV19	TGTGCCAGTAGTACCCCTTTAAGACAGGGAAACTATGGCTACACCTTC	CASSTPLRQGNYGYTF
TRBJ2-2	TRBD1	-	TRBV19	TGTGCCAGTAATCGGGACAGGGTCACCGGGGAGCTGTTTTTT	CASNRDRVTGELFF
TRBJ2-1	TRBD2	few	TRBV5-4	TGTGCCAGCAGCGTGGGACTAGCGGGCTACAATGAGCAGTTCTTC	CASSVGLAGYNEQFF
TRBJ1-2	-	-	TRBV25-1	TGTGCCAGCAGTGGAAATCGGTATGGCTACACCTTC	CASSGNRYGYTF
TRBJ2-3	-	once	TRBV5-1	TGCGCCAGCAGCCCCTGGACCTCCGGGGAGGATACGCAGTATTTT	CASSPWTSGEDTQYF
TRBJ2-1	-	-	TRBV19	TGTGCCAGTAGTGTTTCAGACAATGAGCAGTTCTTC	CASSVSDNEQFF
TRBJ1-1	TRBD1	-	TRBV12-5	TGTGCTAGTGGTTTGGGGGTTGGGACAGGGATCGTAACTGAAGCTTTCTTT	CASGLGVGTGIVTEAFF
TRBJ1-2	-	-	TRBV6-1	TGTGCCAGCAGTGAACGGCCCGGTGGAGTCTATGGCTACACCTTC	CASSERPGGVYGYTF
TRBJ1-5	-	few	TRBV10-2	TGCGCCAGCAGTGATAGTCCCAGGGATCAGCCCCAGCATTTT	CASSDSPRDQPQHF
TRBJ2-1	-	-	TRBV11-2	TGTGCCAGCACCTCACGGGTAGCGGACAATGAGCAGTTCTTC	CASTSRVADNEQFF
TRBJ1-4	-	-	TRBV5-4	TGTGCCAGCAGCTCAGGCAGGGGCAATGAAAAACTGTTTTTT	CASSSGRGNEKLFF
TRBJ2-1	TRBD2	-	TRBV5-4	TGTGCCAGCAGCTCTTCGGCGGGGGGACTCAATGAGCAGTTCTTC	CASSSSAGGLNEQFF
TRBJ2-2	-	-	TRBV5-6	TGTGCCAGCAGACCAGCCGCGGCGGACACCGGGGAGCTGTTTTTT	CASRPAAADTGELFF
TRBJ1-2	-	-	TRBV27	TGTGCCAGCAGTACGGCGGGGACGCATGGCTACACCTTC	CASSTAGTHGYTF
TRBJ2-1	-	-	TRBV5-1	TGCGCCAGCAGCTTGAGAGGTTTGGATGAGCAGTTCTTC	CASSLRGLDEQFF
TRBJ1-5	-	-	TRBV7-2	TGTGCCAGCAGCTTAGCCCGAGGGGTGGGGGGGAGCAATCAGCCCCAGCATTTT	CASSLARGVGGSNQPQHF